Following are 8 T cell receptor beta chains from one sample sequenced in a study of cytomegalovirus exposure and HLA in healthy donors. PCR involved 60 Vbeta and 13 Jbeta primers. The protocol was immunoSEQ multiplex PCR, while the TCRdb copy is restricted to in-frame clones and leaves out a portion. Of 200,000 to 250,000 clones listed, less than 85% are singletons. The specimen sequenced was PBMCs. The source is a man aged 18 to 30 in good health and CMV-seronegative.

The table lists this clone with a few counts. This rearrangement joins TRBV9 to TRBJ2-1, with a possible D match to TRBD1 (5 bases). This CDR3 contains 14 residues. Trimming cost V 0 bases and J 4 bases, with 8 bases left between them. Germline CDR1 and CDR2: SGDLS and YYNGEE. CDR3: CASSVGQGYNEQFF. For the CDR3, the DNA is TGTGCCAGCAGCGTAGGGCAGGGATACAATGAGCAGTTCTTC. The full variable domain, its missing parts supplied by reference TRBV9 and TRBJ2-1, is DSGVTQTPKHLITATGQRVTLRCSPRSGDLSVYWYQQSLDQGLQFLIQYYNGEERAKGNILERFSAQQFPDLHSELNLSSLELGDSALYFCASSVGQGYNEQFFGPGTRLTVL.

CDR3 DNA sequence: TGCGCCAGCAGCCAGGGGGTAGCGGGAGACTCCGGGGAGACCCAGTACTTC. It codes for CASSQGVAGDSGETQYF. This chain joins TRBV4-1 and TRBJ2-5, with 9 bases matching TRBD2. CDR1 is MGHRA and CDR2 is YSYEKL in the germline V gene. The CDR3 loop spans 17 amino acids. The junction had 13 bases not matched to a gene; V was cut back by 3 bases and J by 5 bases.

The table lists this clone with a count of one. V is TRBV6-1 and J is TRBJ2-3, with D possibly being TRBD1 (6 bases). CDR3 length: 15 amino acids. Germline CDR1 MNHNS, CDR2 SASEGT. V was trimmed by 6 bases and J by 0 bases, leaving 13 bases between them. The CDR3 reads CASRLTGISTDTQYF. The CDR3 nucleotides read TGTGCCAGCAGGCTTACAGGGATTAGCACAGATACGCAGTATTTT.

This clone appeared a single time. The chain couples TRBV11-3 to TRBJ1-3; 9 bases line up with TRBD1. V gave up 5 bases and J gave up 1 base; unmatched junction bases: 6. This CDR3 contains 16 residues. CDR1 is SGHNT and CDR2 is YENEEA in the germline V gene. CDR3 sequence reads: CASSMGQGKSGNTIYF. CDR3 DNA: TGTGCCAGCAGCATGGGACAGGGAAAATCTGGAAACACCATATATTTT. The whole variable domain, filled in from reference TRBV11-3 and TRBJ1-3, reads EAGVVQSPRYKIIEKKQPVAFWCNPISGHNTLYWYLQNLGQGPELLIRYENEEAVDDSQLPKDRFSAERLKGVDSTLKIQPAELGDSAVYLCASSMGQGKSGNTIYFGEGSWLTVV.

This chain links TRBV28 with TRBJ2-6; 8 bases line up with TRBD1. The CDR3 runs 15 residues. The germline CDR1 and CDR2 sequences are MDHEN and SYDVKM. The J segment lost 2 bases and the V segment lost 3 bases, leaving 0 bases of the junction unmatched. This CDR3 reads CASSFRGPGANVLTF. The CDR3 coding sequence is TGTGCCAGCAGTTTCAGGGGGCCTGGGGCCAACGTCCTGACTTTC.

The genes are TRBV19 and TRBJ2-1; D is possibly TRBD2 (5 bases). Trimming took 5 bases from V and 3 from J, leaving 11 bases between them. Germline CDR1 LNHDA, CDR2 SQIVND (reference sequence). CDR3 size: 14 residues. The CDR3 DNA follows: TGTGCCAGTAGTGCGGACTCCTACTACAATGAGCAGTTCTTC. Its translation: CASSADSYYNEQFF.

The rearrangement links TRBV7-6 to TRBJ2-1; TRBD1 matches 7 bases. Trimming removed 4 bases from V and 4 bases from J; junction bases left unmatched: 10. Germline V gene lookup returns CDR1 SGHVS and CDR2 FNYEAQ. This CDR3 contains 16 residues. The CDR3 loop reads CASSSEATGNYNEQFF. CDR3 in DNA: TGTGCCAGCAGCTCCGAGGCGACAGGGAATTACAATGAGCAGTTCTTC.

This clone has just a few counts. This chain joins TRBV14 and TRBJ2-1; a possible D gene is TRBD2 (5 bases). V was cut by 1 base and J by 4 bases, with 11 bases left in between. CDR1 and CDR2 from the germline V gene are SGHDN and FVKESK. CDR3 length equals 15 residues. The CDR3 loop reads CASSQGVDFYNEQFF. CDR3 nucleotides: TGTGCCAGCAGCCAAGGTGTGGACTTTTACAATGAGCAGTTCTTC.